Each of the 14 T cell receptor delta chains below was sequenced from the same sample in a study of γδ T cells in repeated Plasmodium falciparum infection. TCRdb reprocessed the multiplex PCR reads through CATT. This table has about 93,000 delta-chain clones, roughly 0.9% appearing once. Bulk repertoires came from Vgamma9/Vdelta2+ or Vdelta2-negative gammadelta T cells flow-sorted from PBMC. Sequencing input: gamma-delta T cells from blood. The receptors derive from a pool of human donors (malaria-infected and uninfected, not separated).

Notes on this clone: The TCRdb record carries a much larger clone's protein, which differs from this DNA's translation at residue 19; a read error is the likely cause, and the protein listed here is the DNA translation. The chain couples TRDV2 to TRDJ1; 8 positions match TRDD2. TCRdb records no J gene; here it was assigned by comparing the DNA to germline. In germline, CDR1 is GEAIGNYY, CDR2 EKD. The CDR3 contains 23 residues. CDR3 amino acids: CACDTIRGSSYEQGELHTNKLIF. CDR3 sequence (DNA): TGTGCCTGTGACACGATTCGGGGCTCTTCCTACGAGCAGGGGGAACTACACACCAATAAACTCATCTTT.

Points on this clone: TCRdb assigns this DNA the protein of a much larger clone, which departs from its translation at residue 6; this likely reflects a read error, and the protein shown comes from translating the DNA. V gene TRDV2 combines with J gene TRDJ3; 12 nucleotides match TRDD3. Because TCRdb records no J gene, it was assigned here through a match of the DNA to germline. The CDR3 covers 21 residues. The germline V gene has CDR1 GEAIGNYY and CDR2 EKD. Unmatched junction bases numbered 11, after V lost 0 bases and J lost 3 bases. The CDR3 nucleotides are TGTGCCTGTGACACCGTGGGACTACTGGGGGATACTGGCTGGGACACCCGACAGATGTTTTTC. It is translated as CACDTVGLLGDTGWDTRQMFF.

In its sample, this clone was seen a few times. The TCRdb protein, from a much larger clone, departs from this DNA's translation at residue 19, likely by read error; the protein shown derives from the DNA. Called V gene: TRDV2; the J gene was not called; the D call TRDD3 from the table was never checked on the DNA. Per the germline V gene, CDR1 is GEAIGNYY and CDR2 is EKD. CDR3 length: 20 residues. The CDR3 nucleotides are TGTGCCTGTGACCTTCCTACGTATCGACTGGGGGGAAAGTACACCGATAAACTCACCTTT. Its translation: CACDLPTYRLGGKYTDKLTF.

About this clone itself: TCRdb lists the protein of a much larger clone for this DNA, which differs at residue 12, so this is likely a read error; the protein given here is translated from the DNA itself. This chain links TRDV1 with TRDJ1; TRDD3 matches 7 bases. V trimming: 3 bases; J trimming: 0 bases; junction bases outside the gene matches: 16. CDR3 size: 19 residues. The V gene's germline CDR1 is TSWWSYY and CDR2 QGS. DNA of the CDR3: TGTGCTCTTGGGGATCGCGGCCTTTGGGGGACCCAGTACACCGATAAACTCATCTTT. This sequence encodes CALGDRGLWGTQYTDKLIF.

Comment on this clone: The likely explanation is a read error, given a far larger clone one base away. Other DNA sequences in the sample encode the same CDR3. This chain connects TRDV2 to TRDJ1, with D possibly matching TRDD3 (6 bases). The J gene, missing from TCRdb, was assigned here through DNA to germline matching. Per the germline V gene, CDR1 is GEAIGNYY and CDR2 is EKD. V was shortened by 7 bases and J by 0 bases, with 29 bases between the two germline ends. The CDR3 length is 19 residues. The CDR3 is CACDFNGPGPGEYTDKLIF. The CDR3, as DNA: TGTGCCTGCGACTTTAACGGACCCGGACCTGGGGAATACACCGATAAACTCATCTTT.

With regard to this clone: A single base is all that separates this from a far larger clone, so a read error is likely. Other DNA sequences from this sample encode an identical CDR3 as well. The chain links TRDV1 to TRDJ1; perhaps TRDD2 as D (5 bases). V was cut by 7 bases and J by 0 bases, with 30 bases left in between. Per germline, CDR1 TSWWSYY and CDR2 QGS. The CDR3 spans 20 residues. The CDR3, as DNA: TGTGCTCTTGTGTTTCCTGACTTAGTGGGTGTTCCTCTATACACCGATAAACTCATCTTT. Protein sequence: CALVFPDLVGVPLYTDKLIF.

This clone was seen more than once but under ten times. It differs at one base from a far larger clone, so likely a read error. Other DNA variants within this sample encode the same CDR3. V and J are TRDV1 and TRDJ1; D remains ambiguous. The J gene is not listed in TCRdb, so it was assigned here from a DNA match to germline. The CDR3 is 18 residues long. Germline V gives CDR1 TSWWSYY, CDR2 QGS. The CDR3 reads CALGEHIPPGAVTDKLIF. The CDR3 DNA reads as TGTGCTCTTGGGGAACATATCCCCCCCGGGGCTGTTACCGACAAACTCATCTTT.

This clone was counted only a few times. For this DNA, TCRdb reports the protein of a much larger clone, which diverges at residue 5, most likely from a read error; the protein presented here is translated directly from the DNA. For the V gene the call is TRDV1; the J gene has no call. The CDR3 spans 12 residues. Germline CDR1 TSWWSYY, CDR2 QGS. The CDR3 protein is CALGKTQSRLIF. The CDR3 DNA reads TGTGCTCTTGGGAAGACCCAGAGTAGGCTCATCTTT.

To note about this clone: TCRdb's entry gives the protein of a much larger clone, which mismatches this DNA's translation at residue 11, likely from a read error; the protein reported here is translated from the DNA. CDR3 DNA sequence: TGTGCCTGTGACCTCCTCGCTGGGGGAAACCCCGATAAACTCATCTTT. Translating gives CACDLLAGGNPDKLIF. The chain uses TRDV2 and TRDJ1; 8 positions match TRDD3. Germline matching of the DNA provided the J gene here, since TCRdb leaves it blank. The CDR3 consists of 16 residues. V lost 3 bases and J lost 3; bases outside the gene matches: 11. Per the germline V gene, CDR1 is GEAIGNYY and CDR2 is EKD.

This clone has ten or more counts. A read error is likely here: a far larger clone is one base away. Other DNA sequences in the same sample also yield this CDR3. V gene TRDV2 combines with J gene TRDJ1, with a weak D call TRDD3 (6 bases). Germline lookup yields CDR1 GEAIGNYY and CDR2 EKD. Trimming cost V 3 bases and J 11 bases, with 24 bases left between them. The CDR3 sequence is 15 residues long. The CDR3 loop is CACDPVGGDGGELIF. In DNA, the CDR3 is TGTGCCTGTGACCCCGTAGGTGGGGATGGGGGCGAGCTCATCTTT.

This clone was counted only a few times. A far larger clone is off by one base, so a read error is likely. Other DNA sequences in the sample encode the same CDR3. V is TRDV1 and J is TRDJ1, with D perhaps matching TRDD3 (5 bases). Here the J gene came from matching the DNA to germline, since TCRdb omits it. The CDR3 spans 16 residues. The germline V gene has CDR1 TSWWSYY and CDR2 QGS. Here the CDR3 reads CALGELPGGYTDKLIF. CDR3 coding DNA: TGTGCCCTTGGGGAACTCCCCGGGGGTTACACCGATAAACTCATCTTT.

This clone has just a few counts. This DNA's translation differs at residue 24 from TCRdb's protein, which comes from a much larger clone; a read error is likely, and the protein shown is translated from the DNA. No J gene was named, though the V gene is TRDV1; the D segment call TRDD3 is taken from the table without a DNA check. Germline CDR1 and CDR2: TSWWSYY and QGS. The CDR3 extends over 25 amino acids. CDR3 bases: TGTGCTCTTGGGGAACCGTTTCCTTACCTACGTACTGGGGGATACGCCTTCCGTCGGACCGATAAACTCACCTTT. Protein: CALGEPFPYLRTGGYAFRRTDKLTF.

The table lists this clone with many counts. A far larger clone lies a single base away; this is likely a read error. Different DNA sequences within this sample yield the same CDR3. The V call is TRAV38-2/DV8, the J call TRDJ1; 12 nucleotides agree with TRDD3. The CDR3 totals 25 residues. CDR1 and CDR2 from the germline V gene are TSESDYY and QEAYKQQN. With V trimmed by 0 bases and J by 0 bases, 27 bases remained unmatched. CDR3 coding DNA: TGTGCTTATAGGAGCGTTAACTTCGTCAAAGGTGACCTCCTGGGGGATACGGGGAACACCGATAAACTCATCTTT. Protein product: CAYRSVNFVKGDLLGDTGNTDKLIF.

The sample holds a few counts of this clone. A far larger clone is just one base off, so this is likely a read error. Additional DNA sequences in this sample encode the identical CDR3. The chain combines TRDV1 with TRDJ1; 8 bases are shared with TRDD3. The CDR3 spans 20 residues. The V gene's germline CDR1 is TSWWSYY and CDR2 QGS. This CDR3 reads CALGEGDTYGIRPYTDKLIF. CDR3 DNA: TGCGCTCTTGGGGAAGGAGATACCTACGGGATACGACCGTACACCGATAAACTCATCTTT.